The 18 T cell receptor beta chains reported below all come from one sample, sequenced in a study of long-term antiretroviral therapy in people with HIV. The assay, immunoSEQ v3.0, was run at survey level. Some clones are missing from TCRdb's copy, which holds only in-frame ones; the method was immunoSEQ multiplex PCR. The repertoire holds 30,000 to 40,000 clones, with approximately 95% as singletons. Here the sequenced sample was unsorted PBMCs, taken 5 to 5.5 years after starting antiretroviral therapy. The receptors originated from a woman in her forties or fifties with HIV.

V is TRBV11-3 and J is TRBJ1-1; TRBD1 aligns across 12 bases. The CDR3 totals 16 residues. The V gene end was trimmed by 5 bases and the J gene end by 5 bases; junction bases not matched to a gene: 9. CDR1 SGHNT and CDR2 YENEEA come from the germline V gene. DNA for the CDR3: TGTGCCAGCAGCGGGGCCGGGACAGGGGGCAATACTGAAGCTTTCTTT. Amino acid sequence: CASSGAGTGGNTEAFF.

The chain combines TRBV5-4 with TRBJ2-7; 8 nucleotides match TRBD1. The CDR3 has 15 amino acids. Losses at the gene ends were 5 bases for V and 4 bases for J; bases not matched to a gene: 11. Germline CDR1 SGHNT, CDR2 YYREEE (reference sequence). CDR3 sequence (DNA): TGTGCCAGCAGACCAGGGGGCGCGGCGGTATACGAGCAGTACTTC. Protein sequence: CASRPGGAAVYEQYF.

The chain couples TRBV11-1 to TRBJ1-2; D may be TRBD1 (5 bases). V dropped 2 bases and J dropped 0 bases, with 13 bases sitting between them. CDR1 and CDR2 (germline): SGHAT, FQDESV (reference sequence). The CDR3 sequence is 16 residues long. CDR3 protein: CASSLKGARANYGYTF. The CDR3 DNA reads TGTGCCAGCAGCTTAAAAGGGGCCCGAGCTAACTATGGCTACACCTTC.

The count of this clone is one. The chain carries TRBV7-9 and TRBJ2-1; D is ambiguous. In germline, CDR1 is SEHNR, CDR2 FQNEAQ (reference sequence). The length of the CDR3 is 15 residues. The V end was cut by 1 base, the J end by 6 bases, with 13 bases between. The CDR3 loop is CASSLVPWITNEQFF. CDR3 sequence (DNA): TGTGCCAGCAGCTTAGTACCTTGGATTACCAATGAGCAGTTCTTC.

DNA for the CDR3: TGCGCCAGCAGCTTCAGGGGACAGTATAGTCTTCGGGGCACTGAAGCTTTCTTT. Translating gives CASSFRGQYSLRGTEAFF. The chain joins TRBV5-1 to TRBJ1-1; 7 bases align to TRBD1. Per the germline V gene, CDR1 is SGHRS and CDR2 is YFSETQ. J lost 4 bases, V lost 2 bases, and 17 bases had no gene match. This CDR3 spans 18 amino acids.

The chain couples TRBV6-1 to TRBJ1-3, with TRBD1 as a possible D gene (6 bases). Germline V gene sequence: CDR1 MNHNS, CDR2 SASEGT. The CDR3 runs to 13 residues. With 6 bases removed from V and 7 bases from J, the gap between germline ends came to 13 bases. CDR3 in DNA: TGTGCCAGCAGGCTACAGGGTAGCAACACCATATATTTT. This translates into CASRLQGSNTIYF.

The CDR3 spells CASKIADTQYF. The CDR3 region has the DNA TGTGCCTCGAAGATCGCAGATACGCAGTATTTT. The rearrangement links TRBV10-3 to TRBJ2-3; D not certain. The CDR3 has 11 amino acids. V was shortened by 11 bases and J by 4 bases, with 10 bases between the two germline ends. CDR1 ENHRY and CDR2 SYGVKD come from the germline V gene.

J is TRBJ2-7 and V is TRBV5-4, with 7 bases matching TRBD2. Trimming at V came to 2 bases and at J to 1 base, leaving 9 bases not matched to a gene. The CDR3 length is 16 residues. CDR1 is SGHNT and CDR2 is YYREEE in the germline V gene (reference sequence). DNA of the CDR3: TGTGCCAGCAGCTTCGAAGGGACTATACTTTCCTACGAGCAGTACTTC. This encodes CASSFEGTILSYEQYF.

This clone was picked up a small number of times. The J gene is TRBJ2-3, the V gene TRBV7-3; D gene uncertain. V lost 1 base, J lost 0 bases, and 11 bases lay in between. Germline-derived CDR1 and CDR2 are SGHTA and FQGTGA. There are 16 residues in the CDR3. CDR3 residues: CASSLRRAASTDTQYF. The DNA of the CDR3 is TGTGCCAGCAGCTTAAGGCGCGCGGCTAGCACAGATACGCAGTATTTT.

The rearrangement joins TRBV11-2 to TRBJ1-1; no definite D call. In germline, CDR1 is SGHAT, CDR2 FQNNGV. The CDR3 sequence is 12 residues long. V lost 5 bases and J lost 11, with 15 bases in between. CDR3 in DNA: TGTGCCAGCAGCCCCAACGGGAGGTTCGCTTTCTTT. Translation gives CASSPNGRFAFF. The full variable domain, in which reference TRBV11-2 and TRBJ1-1 provide the parts outside the CDR3, is EAGVAQSPRYKIIEKRQSVAFWCNPISGHATLYWYQQILGQGPKLLIQFQNNGVVDDSQLPKDRFSAERLKGVDSTLKIQPAKLEDSAVYLCASSPNGRFAFFGQGTRLTVV.

This sequence joins TRBV27 and TRBJ1-1; unclear D gene. Germline assignment: CDR1 MNHEY and CDR2 SMNVEV (reference sequence). V dropped 5 bases and J dropped 1 base, with 17 bases sitting between them. This CDR3 has 16 amino acids. The CDR3 bases are TGTGCCAGCAGTGATTCTTTCTGGACTCCGAACACTGAAGCTTTCTTT. Residues: CASSDSFWTPNTEAFF.

The chain uses TRBV15 and TRBJ2-1; 10 bases map to TRBD2. The germline V gene encodes CDR1 LNHNV and CDR2 YYDKDF (reference sequence). Germline trimming cut 3 bases from V and 6 bases from J; bases unmatched to any gene: 17. The CDR3 runs 19 residues. The CDR3 loop is CATSRKLGSGGLHGNEQFF. In nucleotides, the CDR3 is TGTGCCACCAGCAGGAAACTCGGTAGCGGGGGGTTGCATGGCAATGAGCAGTTCTTC. Supplemented by reference TRBV15 and TRBJ2-1, the full variable domain reads DAMVIQNPRYQVTQFGKPVTLSCSQTLNHNVMYWYQQKSSQAPKLLFHYYDKDFNNEADTPDNFQSRRPNTSFCFLDIRSPGLGDTAMYLCATSRKLGSGGLHGNEQFFGPGTRLTVL.

The rearrangement uses TRBV5-1 and TRBJ1-1; 7 nucleotides match TRBD1. The J segment lost 1 base and the V segment lost 3 bases, leaving 6 bases of the junction unmatched. CDR3 length equals 15 residues. Germline V CDR1 and CDR2: SGHRS, YFSETQ. The CDR3: CASSSLQGSNTEAFF. CDR3 in DNA: TGCGCCAGCAGCTCACTACAGGGGTCGAACACTGAAGCTTTCTTT.

The V call is TRBV14, the J call TRBJ2-3; 12 bases are shared with TRBD2. Germline V CDR1 and CDR2: SGHDN, FVKESK. J lost 0 bases, V lost 1 base, and 2 bases had no gene match. CDR3 length: 17 amino acids. The CDR3 is CASSQALAGGSTDTQYF. Written as DNA, the CDR3 is TGTGCCAGCAGCCAAGCACTAGCGGGGGGCAGCACAGATACGCAGTATTTT. Full variable domain (outside the CDR3, taken from reference TRBV14 and TRBJ2-3): EAGVTQFPSHSVIEKGQTVTLRCDPISGHDNLYWYRRVMGKEIKFLLHFVKESKQDESGMPNNRFLAERTGGTYSTLKVQPAELEDSGVYFCASSQALAGGSTDTQYFGPGTRLTVL.

The chain uses TRBV4-2 and TRBJ2-1; D remains ambiguous. Germline-derived CDR1 and CDR2 are LGHNA and YNFKEQ. V was clipped by 4 bases and J by 2 bases, with 9 bases between them. This CDR3 has 14 amino acids. The CDR3 protein is CASSPIKAYNEQFF. CDR3 nucleotide sequence: TGTGCCAGCAGCCCTATTAAGGCCTACAATGAGCAGTTCTTC.

The V gene is TRBV28, the J gene TRBJ1-2; the match to TRBD1 covers 10 bases. V was pared by 6 bases and J by 1 base, with 11 bases of the junction left unmatched. CDR1 and CDR2 from the germline V gene are MDHEN and SYDVKM. The CDR3 consists of 17 residues. CDR3 amino acids: CASSIIGQGGSNYGYTF. Written as DNA, the CDR3 is TGTGCCAGCAGCATAATAGGACAGGGGGGGAGTAACTATGGCTACACCTTC.

V gene TRBV4-3 combines with J gene TRBJ2-3; D might be TRBD1 (7 bases). The germline V gene has CDR1 LGHNA and CDR2 YSLEER. V lost 0 bases, J lost 4 bases, and 11 bases lay in between. This CDR3 region has 15 residues. CDR3 residues: CASSQDSRGADTQYF. The CDR3 DNA sequence: TGCGCCAGCAGCCAAGATTCCAGGGGGGCAGATACGCAGTATTTT.

This chain connects TRBV7-9 to TRBJ1-2; no clear D. V lost 5 bases and J lost 2, with 6 bases in between. The CDR3 is made up of 12 amino acids. The germline V gene encodes CDR1 SEHNR and CDR2 FQNEAQ (reference sequence). In DNA form, the CDR3 reads TGTGCCAGCAGCCATTCGAACTATGGCTACACCTTC. It codes for CASSHSNYGYTF.